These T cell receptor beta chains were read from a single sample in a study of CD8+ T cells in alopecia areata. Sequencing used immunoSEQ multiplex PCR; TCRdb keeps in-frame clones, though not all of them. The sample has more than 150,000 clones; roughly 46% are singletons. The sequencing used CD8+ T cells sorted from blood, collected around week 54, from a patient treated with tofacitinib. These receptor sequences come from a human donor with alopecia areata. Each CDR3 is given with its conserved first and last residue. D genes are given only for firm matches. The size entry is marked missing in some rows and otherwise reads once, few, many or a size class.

cdr3_nt: TGTGCCAGCAGCGTTACACTCTCGGACAGGGCATGGGGCTACACCTTC; cdr3_aa: CASSVTLSDRAWGYTF; j_call: TRBJ1-2; d_call: TRBD1; v_call: TRBV9; clone_size: NA
cdr3_nt: TGTGCCAGCAGTCCGGGGGGGGAAGAGCACGAGCAGTACTTC; cdr3_aa: CASSPGGEEHEQYF; j_call: TRBJ2-7; d_call: TRBD2; v_call: TRBV6-5; clone_size: NA
cdr3_nt: TGTGCCAGCAGTCCGGGGCAGGGAGGGATTGATTATGGCTACACCTTC; cdr3_aa: CASSPGQGGIDYGYTF; j_call: TRBJ1-2; d_call: NA; v_call: TRBV2; clone_size: NA
cdr3_nt: TGTGCCAGCAGTTTGGTACAGGGGGGGACTGAAGCTTTCTTT; cdr3_aa: CASSLVQGGTEAFF; j_call: TRBJ1-1; d_call: TRBD1; v_call: TRBV27; clone_size: few
cdr3_nt: TGCAGCGTTGAGGACAGAGAGAATACTAACTATGGCTACACCTTC; cdr3_aa: CSVEDRENTNYGYTF; j_call: TRBJ1-2; d_call: NA; v_call: TRBV29-1; clone_size: NA
cdr3_nt: TGTGCCAGTAGTACCCCGGGAACGGTTGATCAGCCCCAGCATTTT; cdr3_aa: CASSTPGTVDQPQHF; j_call: TRBJ1-5; d_call: NA; v_call: TRBV19; clone_size: NA
cdr3_nt: TGTGCCAGCAGTTTCTTCCCCGACAGGTCGAACACTGAAGCTTTCTTT; cdr3_aa: CASSFFPDRSNTEAFF; j_call: TRBJ1-1; d_call: NA; v_call: TRBV27; clone_size: NA
cdr3_nt: TGTGCCATCAACCCGGATAGCAATCAGCCCCAGCATTTT; cdr3_aa: CAINPDSNQPQHF; j_call: TRBJ1-5; d_call: NA; v_call: TRBV10-3; clone_size: NA
cdr3_nt: TGCGCCAGCAGCTTGGGGCCAGGGACCCTAAATCAGCCCCAGCATTTT; cdr3_aa: CASSLGPGTLNQPQHF; j_call: TRBJ1-5; d_call: NA; v_call: TRBV5-1; clone_size: NA
cdr3_nt: TGTGCCAGCTCACCACCAACAGGGGATACGCAGTATTTT; cdr3_aa: CASSPPTGDTQYF; j_call: TRBJ2-3; d_call: NA; v_call: TRBV18; clone_size: NA
cdr3_nt: TGTACCAGCAGCTTAGGGGCCGGGACCAGCAATCAGCCCCAGCATTTT; cdr3_aa: CTSSLGAGTSNQPQHF; j_call: TRBJ1-5; d_call: NA; v_call: TRBV7-6; clone_size: NA
cdr3_nt: TGTGCCAGTTGCAGGGGGGGGTCTGGAAACACCATATATTTT; cdr3_aa: CASCRGGSGNTIYF; j_call: TRBJ1-3; d_call: TRBD1; v_call: TRBV19; clone_size: few
cdr3_nt: TGTGCCAGCAGTTTAAGCGTGGCTAGCGGTATCTACGAGCAGTACTTC; cdr3_aa: CASSLSVASGIYEQYF; j_call: TRBJ2-7; d_call: TRBD2; v_call: TRBV27; clone_size: NA
cdr3_nt: TGCGCCAGCAGCCCACTGAAGACAGAAGATACGCAGTATTTT; cdr3_aa: CASSPLKTEDTQYF; j_call: TRBJ2-3; d_call: NA; v_call: TRBV5-1; clone_size: few
cdr3_nt: TGTGCCATCAGTGAGTCCACCGACAGGGGCGAGCAGTACTTC; cdr3_aa: CAISESTDRGEQYF; j_call: TRBJ2-7; d_call: TRBD1; v_call: TRBV10-3; clone_size: few
cdr3_nt: TGTGCCAGCAAGACAGCGGGGGGTCGGCTGGAAGAGACCCAGTACTTC; cdr3_aa: CASKTAGGRLEETQYF; j_call: TRBJ2-5; d_call: TRBD2; v_call: TRBV27; clone_size: few
cdr3_nt: TGCGCCAGCAGCCAGCTTCTCAGCGGCACCGGGGAGCTGTTTTTT; cdr3_aa: CASSQLLSGTGELFF; j_call: TRBJ2-2; d_call: NA; v_call: TRBV4-3; clone_size: NA
cdr3_nt: TGTGCCAGCAGTTACGATCTTGAGTCCACAGATACGCAGTATTTT; cdr3_aa: CASSYDLESTDTQYF; j_call: TRBJ2-3; d_call: NA; v_call: TRBV6-5; clone_size: NA
cdr3_nt: TGTGCCGTGAGAGGGCCCCTCCGGGGCTCCTACGAGCAGTACTTC; cdr3_aa: CAVRGPLRGSYEQYF; j_call: TRBJ2-7; d_call: NA; v_call: TRBV6-5; clone_size: NA
cdr3_nt: TGTGCCAGCAGTTTGGGGACGGGGGACAGGGGTGATCAGCCCCAGCATTTT; cdr3_aa: CASSLGTGDRGDQPQHF; j_call: TRBJ1-5; d_call: TRBD1; v_call: TRBV27; clone_size: NA
cdr3_nt: TGCAGCGTCCTAGACCACAGCAGCCCTAACTATGGCTACACCTTC; cdr3_aa: CSVLDHSSPNYGYTF; j_call: TRBJ1-2; d_call: NA; v_call: TRBV29-1; clone_size: NA
cdr3_nt: TGTGCCAGCAGCTTGAAGGGTCGAAACACCGGGGAGCTGTTTTTT; cdr3_aa: CASSLKGRNTGELFF; j_call: TRBJ2-2; d_call: NA; v_call: TRBV5-4; clone_size: NA
cdr3_nt: TGTGCCAGCAGCCTCACCTTGTCACTAGCGGGGGTCACAGATACGCAGTATTTT; cdr3_aa: CASSLTLSLAGVTDTQYF; j_call: TRBJ2-3; d_call: TRBD2; v_call: TRBV9; clone_size: NA
cdr3_nt: TGTGCCAGCAGCTTGGGGTTTAGCAATCAGCCCCAGCATTTT; cdr3_aa: CASSLGFSNQPQHF; j_call: TRBJ1-5; d_call: NA; v_call: TRBV7-9; clone_size: NA
cdr3_nt: TGTGCCAGCAGTTTGGGACACCTCTACGAGCAGTACTTC; cdr3_aa: CASSLGHLYEQYF; j_call: TRBJ2-7; d_call: NA; v_call: TRBV27; clone_size: NA
cdr3_nt: TGTGCCAGCAGCTACTGGGACAGGGGATACGAGCAGTACTTC; cdr3_aa: CASSYWDRGYEQYF; j_call: TRBJ2-7; d_call: TRBD1; v_call: TRBV13; clone_size: NA
cdr3_nt: TGCAGCGCCGACACGGCGGATGAGCAGTTCTTC; cdr3_aa: CSADTADEQFF; j_call: TRBJ2-1; d_call: NA; v_call: TRBV29-1; clone_size: NA
cdr3_nt: TGTGCCTGGGCCCGAGGAGGTATCACTGAAGCTTTCTTT; cdr3_aa: CAWARGGITEAFF; j_call: TRBJ1-1; d_call: NA; v_call: TRBV30; clone_size: NA
cdr3_nt: TGCGCCAGCAGCCCGGGACAGGGACGGTACAATGAGCAGTTCTTC; cdr3_aa: CASSPGQGRYNEQFF; j_call: TRBJ2-1; d_call: TRBD1; v_call: TRBV5-1; clone_size: few
cdr3_nt: TGTGCCAGCAGTTTATCGTCCGGGACAGGCGGCCAGGGGAATTCACCCCTCCACTTT; cdr3_aa: CASSLSSGTGGQGNSPLHF; j_call: TRBJ1-6; d_call: TRBD1; v_call: TRBV27; clone_size: few
cdr3_nt: TGTGCCAGCAGCCAAGCTAGGAACAGGGAGTCGTATGGCTACACCTTC; cdr3_aa: CASSQARNRESYGYTF; j_call: TRBJ1-2; d_call: NA; v_call: TRBV4-2; clone_size: once
cdr3_nt: TGTGCCAGCAGTGATACCTACGAGCAGTACTTC; cdr3_aa: CASSDTYEQYF; j_call: TRBJ2-7; d_call: NA; v_call: TRBV2; clone_size: NA
cdr3_nt: TGTGCCAGCAGCCCCGGGGGGGCAGGCTACGAGCAGTACTTC; cdr3_aa: CASSPGGAGYEQYF; j_call: TRBJ2-7; d_call: TRBD2; v_call: TRBV5-6; clone_size: NA
cdr3_nt: TGTGCCAGCAGTGACCGGCAGGGGATCTACGAGCAGTACTTC; cdr3_aa: CASSDRQGIYEQYF; j_call: TRBJ2-7; d_call: NA; v_call: TRBV2; clone_size: NA
cdr3_nt: TGCGCCAGCAGCTTGGGGGGGACACCGGCCATATACGAGCAGTACTTC; cdr3_aa: CASSLGGTPAIYEQYF; j_call: TRBJ2-7; d_call: NA; v_call: TRBV5-1; clone_size: once
cdr3_nt: TGCGCCAGCAGCCAAGGACCCTGGGTGACAGACAACACCGGGGAGCTGTTTTTT; cdr3_aa: CASSQGPWVTDNTGELFF; j_call: TRBJ2-2; d_call: NA; v_call: TRBV4-1; clone_size: once
cdr3_nt: TGTGCCAGCAGCCCGATGACAGTCTCCTACGAGCAGTACTTC; cdr3_aa: CASSPMTVSYEQYF; j_call: TRBJ2-7; d_call: NA; v_call: TRBV7-2; clone_size: NA